One and the same sample provided the 23 T cell receptor beta chains below, sequenced in a study of lung T cells in sarcoidosis with Löfgren's syndrome. MiXCR, run by TCRdb on the reads, gives a single entry per CDR3 protein. The sample holds 60,000 to 65,000 distinct CDR3 sequences, approximately 22% seen once. Sequencing was done on a sample of CD4+ T cells from PBMCs. Receptors originate from a human donor with sarcoidosis (Löfgren's syndrome or another form), or a control subject (not recorded which).

This clonotype was seen many times. This chain connects TRBV20-1 to TRBJ2-4, with a possible D match to TRBD2 (7 bases). The ends were cut back, 1 base at V and 6 bases at J, with 16 bases in the middle. Germline assignment: CDR1 DFQATT and CDR2 SNEGSKA (reference sequence). The CDR3 extends over 15 amino acids. The CDR3 DNA reads as TGCAGTGCTAGAGCGCTCCGAAGGGGGGGAAACATTCAGTACTTC. Encoded protein: CSARALRRGGNIQYF.

This clonotype was detected many times. V is TRBV6-2 or TRBV6-3 and J is TRBJ2-7; 8 nucleotides match TRBD1. The V gene end was trimmed by 7 bases and the J gene end by 3 bases; junction bases not matched to a gene: 11. The CDR3 totals 15 residues. The germline V gene encodes CDR1 MNHEY and CDR2 SVGEGT. CDR3 sequence reads: CASTDTGQAFYEQYV. CDR3 sequence (DNA): TGTGCCAGCACCGACACGGGACAGGCGTTCTACGAGCAGTACGTC.

This clonotype was recorded at least ten times. The chain links TRBV7-9 to TRBJ2-1, with D possibly matching TRBD2 (5 bases). Germline V gives CDR1 SEHNR, CDR2 FQNEAQ (reference sequence). The CDR3 has 13 amino acids. V lost 6 bases, J lost 6 bases, and 12 bases lay in between. CDR3 amino acids: CASRPMGANEQFF. CDR3 DNA: TGTGCCAGCAGGCCGATGGGAGCCAATGAGCAGTTCTTC.

Notes on this clonotype: A much larger clone differs by one base, so this may be a read error. The genes are TRBV28 and TRBJ2-5; D unclear. The CDR3 is 12 residues long. From germline, CDR1 is MDHEN and CDR2 SYDVKM. The CDR3 DNA reads TGTGCCGGCAGTTCAATCCGGGAGACCCAGTACTTC. It translates to CAGSSIRETQYF.

This clonotype has just a few counts. V gene TRBV19 combines with J gene TRBJ1-1, with D possibly TRBD1 on 5 matching bases. The CDR3 totals 15 residues. V lost 4 bases and J 4 bases, leaving 16 bases between the germline ends. CDR1 is LNHDA, CDR2 SQIVND, per germline (reference sequence). The CDR3 nucleotides are TGTGCCAGTAGTACCGGGGGAGGGGCTAGCACTGAAGCTTTCTTT. Its protein is CASSTGGGASTEAFF.

The chain has TRBV15 and TRBJ2-1, with D perhaps TRBD1 or TRBD2 (5 bases each). The germline V and J ends were trimmed by 4 bases and 11 bases, with 24 bases remaining between them. The CDR3 loop spans 16 amino acids. Germline V CDR1 and CDR2: LNHNV, YYDKDF (reference sequence). The CDR3, as DNA: TGTGCCACCAGCATCGTCGAACCGGGGACCTACAGTAAGCAGTTCTTC. Translation: CATSIVEPGTYSKQFF.

This clonotype was picked up a small number of times. The V and J genes are TRBV11-2 and TRBJ2-7; TRBD2 might be the D (5 bases). The V end was cut by 1 base, the J end by 1 base, with 8 bases between. The CDR3 spans 14 residues. Germline V gives CDR1 SGHAT, CDR2 FQNNGV. DNA of the CDR3: TGTGCCAGCAGCTTAGGAAGCGGTTCCTACGAGCAGTACTTC. It is translated as CASSLGSGSYEQYF.

The count of this clonotype is one. This chain uses TRBV3-1 with TRBJ2-3; 10 bases agree with TRBD2. V trimming: 6 bases; J trimming: 5 bases; junction bases outside the gene matches: 8. Germline assignment: CDR1 LGHDT and CDR2 YNNKEL (reference sequence). This CDR3 is 15 amino acids long. DNA for the CDR3: TGTGCCAGCAGACAGGGAGCGGGAGGGGAAGATACGCAGTATTTT. This sequence encodes CASRQGAGGEDTQYF.

The chain joins TRBV12-3 or TRBV12-4 to TRBJ2-7; perhaps TRBD1 as D (5 bases). CDR3 length: 14 amino acids. V dropped 2 bases and J dropped 5 bases, with 13 bases sitting between them. The CDR3, as DNA: TGTGCCAGCAGTTTAAATGGGGCGCAGAACGAGCAGTACTTC. Translation gives CASSLNGAQNEQYF.

As regards this clonotype: A clone one base away is much larger, so this may be a read error. The V call is TRBV7-2, the J call TRBJ2-3; D might be TRBD1 (5 bases). CDR1 is SGHTA and CDR2 is FQGNSA in the germline V gene. The CDR3 is made up of 15 amino acids. Between the trimmed V and J ends, which lost 6 bases and 3 bases, there was a span of 16 bases. In DNA, the CDR3 is TGTGCCAGCAGGGGGCTAGTGGGTAGAACAGATACGCAGTATTTT. Encoded protein: CASRGLVGRTDTQYF.

This clonotype was counted at least ten times. V usage is TRBV10-3 and J usage is TRBJ2-3; D gene uncertain. V was cut by 10 bases and J by 0 bases, with 11 bases left in between. The CDR3 has 13 residues. The germline V gene has CDR1 ENHRY and CDR2 SYGVKD. CDR3 sequence (DNA): TGTGCCACGCACATGCAGAGCACAGATACGCAGTATTTT. This encodes CATHMQSTDTQYF.

Many counts were recorded for this clonotype. The gene calls are TRBV15 and TRBJ2-5; D is undetermined. The germline V gene has CDR1 LNHNV and CDR2 YYDKDF (reference sequence). The CDR3 covers 15 residues. Trimming removed 0 bases from V and 6 bases from J, with 14 bases in between. CDR3 nucleotides: TGTGCCACCAGCAGAGAGATTCCAGGTCAACAGACCCAGTACTTC. This codes for CATSREIPGQQTQYF.

Only a few counts were recorded for this clonotype. This chain uses TRBV5-1 with TRBJ2-1, with 8 positions matching TRBD2. Germline V gene sequence: CDR1 SGHRS, CDR2 YFSETQ. The CDR3 is 16 amino acids. The trim removed 5 bases at V and 0 bases at J, leaving 7 bases unmatched. The DNA for the CDR3 is TGCGCCAGCAGGGGAACTAGCGGAAGCTCCTACAATGAGCAGTTCTTC. Translated: CASRGTSGSSYNEQFF.

With regard to this clonotype: The junction shows a germline mismatch at one end, possibly a read error. V and J are TRBV28 and TRBJ1-1; D unclear. Germline lookup yields CDR1 MDHEN and CDR2 SYDVKM. The CDR3 is made up of 13 amino acids. CDR3 in DNA: TGTGCCAGCAGTTTGCCAGAGAACACTGAAGCTCTGTTT. Amino acid sequence: CASSLPENTEALF.

A note on this clonotype: Since a much larger clone is just one base distant, this may be a read error. The CDR3 spells CASSSFSGSSYNEQFF. The CDR3 DNA sequence: TGTGCCAGCTCATCGTTCAGCGGGAGTTCCTACAATGAGCAGTTCTTC. This chain uses TRBV18 with TRBJ2-1; TRBD2 matches at 8 bases. This CDR3 is 16 amino acids long. J was trimmed by 1 base and V by 5 bases; bases with no gene match: 7. CDR1 is KGHSH and CDR2 is LQKENI in the germline V gene. The whole variable domain, remainder taken from reference TRBV18 and TRBJ2-1, is NAGVMQNPRHLVRRRGQEARLRCSPMKGHSHVYWYRQLPEEGLKFMVYLQKENIIDESGMPKERFSAEFPKEGPSILRIQQVVRGDSAAYFCASSSFSGSSYNEQFFGPGTRLTVL.

This sequence joins TRBV12-3 or TRBV12-4 and TRBJ2-1; D possibly matches TRBD1 or TRBD2 (5 bases each). V was pared by 6 bases and J by 9 bases, with 21 bases between. The CDR3 runs 15 residues. In nucleotides, the CDR3 is TGTGCCAGCAGCGAATGGAGAGCGGACAAGGGTGAGCAGTTCTTC. This codes for CASSEWRADKGEQFF.

This clonotype occurred a few times. The gene calls are TRBV5-5 and TRBJ2-5; D is uncertain. The germline V gene has CDR1 SGHKS and CDR2 YYEKEE (reference sequence). This CDR3 is 14 amino acids long. V shed 4 bases and J shed 1 base, with 11 bases lying between them. CDR3 nucleotides: TGTGCCAGCAGCCATGACACAATCCAAGAGACCCAGTACTTC. This gives the protein CASSHDTIQETQYF.

In this sample, this clonotype turned up many times. The chain carries TRBV27 and TRBJ2-6; the D is unclear. CDR3 size: 16 residues. Looked up from germline, CDR1 is MNHEY and CDR2 is SMNVEV (reference sequence). Trimming took off 2 bases at V and 1 base at J, with 9 bases between the two ends. The CDR3 reads CASSLLLGSGANVLTF. CDR3 bases: TGTGCCAGCAGTTTACTTCTCGGTTCTGGGGCCAACGTCCTGACTTTC.

The rearrangement uses TRBV3-1 and TRBJ1-2, with TRBD1 matching over 9 bases. The germline V gene has CDR1 LGHDT and CDR2 YNNKEL (reference sequence). This CDR3 contains 18 residues. V lost 0 bases to trimming and J lost 2 bases; unmatched junction nucleotides: 10. CDR3 coding DNA: TGTGCCAGCAGCCAAGATCGACAGGGGGACCGAGGAAACTATGGCTACACCTTC. Translated, it gives CASSQDRQGDRGNYGYTF.

This clonotype has just a few counts. Possible read error: a much larger clone is one base away. The chain carries TRBV20-1 and TRBJ2-5; TRBD1 or TRBD2 may be the D gene (5 bases each). The CDR3 runs 14 residues. CDR1 and CDR2 (germline): DFQATT, SNEGSKA (reference sequence). V was trimmed by 0 bases and J by 6 bases, leaving 14 bases between them. The CDR3: CSARDSRELKTQYF. The CDR3, as DNA: TGCAGTGCTAGAGATAGCAGGGAGTTAAAGACCCAGTACTTC.

Turning to this clonotype: The CDR3 end shows no conserved phenylalanine or tryptophan, and so a read error is likely. The CDR3, as DNA: TGTGCCACCAGTGATTCGACAGGGGCGTTAAGCTCCTACAATGAGCAGTTCTCC. It is translated as CATSDSTGALSSYNEQFS. The chain uses TRBV24-1 and TRBJ2-1, with TRBD1 matching over 8 bases. The CDR3 has 18 amino acids. Trimming took 2 bases from V and 0 from J; bases not matched to a gene: 8. Germline V gives CDR1 KGHDR, CDR2 SFDVKD.

The V call is TRBV10-3, the J call TRBJ2-3; D could derive from TRBD1 or TRBD2 (5 bases each). The V gene's germline CDR1 is ENHRY and CDR2 SYGVKD. The CDR3 length is 15 residues. V lost 4 bases, J lost 5 bases, and 16 bases lay in between. Here the CDR3 reads CAISAPGQGLDTQYF. CDR3 coding DNA: TGTGCCATCAGTGCCCCGGGGCAGGGATTAGATACGCAGTATTTT.

The table lists this clonotype with a few counts. The V and J genes are TRBV4-2 and TRBJ2-1, with a tentative D call TRBD1 (5 bases). Trimming took 3 bases from V and 4 from J, leaving 7 bases between them. The CDR3 is made up of 13 amino acids. The germline V gene encodes CDR1 LGHNA and CDR2 YNFKEQ. CDR3 in DNA: TGTGCCAGCAGCCAGACAGAATACAATGAGCAGTTCTTC. This gives the protein CASSQTEYNEQFF.